This T cell receptor beta chain emerged from a study of blood T cell repertoires in COVID-19. Libraries were prepared by immunoSEQ multiplex PCR; TCRdb keeps only in-frame clonotypes and omits some of them. There are approximately 230,000 clones in the sample; 86% occur only once, and under 2% lies in the top ten. This clone has only one observation. This clonotype was sampled from a man aged 40-49 years who had recovered from COVID-19. Source material: PBMCs or T cells enriched from blood (not recorded which).

CDR3 residues: CASSFREGHNEQFF. CDR3 nucleotide sequence: TGTGCCAGCAGCTTTCGGGAGGGACACAATGAGCAGTTCTTC. The rearrangement joins TRBV7-2 to TRBJ2-1; 8 bases fit TRBD2. Germline assignment: CDR1 SGHTA and CDR2 FQGNSA. V lost 3 bases to trimming and J lost 5 bases; unmatched junction nucleotides: 3. The CDR3 spans 14 residues.